A single sample is the source of the 4 T cell receptor beta chains below, sequenced in a study of cytomegalovirus exposure and HLA in healthy donors. PCR employed 60 Vbeta and 13 Jbeta primers. Assay used: immunoSEQ multiplex PCR; TCRdb lists only in-frame clones, some missing. Of about 200,000 clones detected, about 72% appear once; the ten largest clones hold less than 4.5%. The sample consisted of PBMCs. The receptors derive from a male donor in good health and CMV-seronegative.

This clone was seen more than once but under ten times. The chain uses TRBV6-5 and TRBJ1-4; 9 bases match TRBD1. Germline-derived CDR1 and CDR2 are MNHEY and SVGAGI. The CDR3 runs to 14 residues. V trimming: 5 bases; J trimming: 6 bases; junction bases outside the gene matches: 4. The CDR3 region has the DNA TGTGCCAGCAGTAACAGGGGGCTGGATGAAAAACTGTTTTTT. It translates to CASSNRGLDEKLFF.

The rearrangement links TRBV25-1 to TRBJ2-7; a possible D gene is TRBD2 (5 bases). Germline V gene data show CDR1 as MGHDK and CDR2 as SYGVNS. V was shortened by 2 bases and J by 2 bases, with 7 bases between the two germline ends. The CDR3 runs to 13 residues. The CDR3 loop reads CASSERGTYEQYF. CDR3 DNA sequence: TGTGCCAGCAGTGAACGAGGGACCTACGAGCAGTACTTC.

V is TRBV5-8 and J is TRBJ1-1; 7 positions agree with TRBD1. The germline gives CDR1 SGHTS, CDR2 YDEGEE. The V gene end was trimmed by 4 bases and the J gene end by 2 bases; junction bases not matched to a gene: 8. The CDR3 is made up of 15 amino acids. Here the CDR3 reads CASSRRQGKNTEAFF. The CDR3 coding sequence is TGTGCCAGCAGCCGCCGACAGGGCAAAAACACTGAAGCTTTCTTT.

The chain joins TRBV9 to TRBJ2-3; a weak D match, TRBD1 (6 bases). Trimming left V 0 bases short and J 5 bases short, with 16 bases between. The germline V gene encodes CDR1 SGDLS and CDR2 YYNGEE. CDR3 length: 16 amino acids. The CDR3 sequence is CASSVVGGPAGDTQYF. Written as DNA, the CDR3 is TGTGCCAGCAGCGTAGTTGGGGGCCCGGCCGGAGATACGCAGTATTTT.